This T cell receptor (beta chain) was retrieved from a study of T cell changes during pregnancy in multiple sclerosis. Assay used: immunoSEQ multiplex PCR; TCRdb lists only in-frame clones, some missing. Found here are roughly 20,000 clones, about nine tenths of them singletons; the top ten hold roughly 12%. CDR3 size: 14 residues. Germline CDR1 reads LNHDA; CDR2 reads SQIVND (reference sequence). V was cut by 3 bases and J by 4 bases, with 11 bases left in between. The sequence came from a female donor in good health, enrolled as a control in a pregnancy study. The material was CD8+ T cells from peripheral blood mononuclear cells, obtained in the third trimester of pregnancy. The rearrangement joins TRBV19 to TRBJ2-3, with a weak D call TRBD1 (6 bases). The CDR3 protein is CASSINREPDTQYF. The CDR3 nucleotides are TGTGCCAGTAGTATCAACAGGGAACCAGATACGCAGTATTTT.